A single TCR beta chain is shown here with its context. Germline loops: CDR1 SGHRS, CDR2 YFSETQ. The CDR3 has 16 amino acids. Trimming removed 4 bases from V and 5 bases from J; junction bases left unmatched: 13. Original processing notes: Estimation of nucleated cell counts relied on the amplification of reference gene primers. Repertoires were generated with immunoSEQ multiplex PCR, while TCRdb's copy carries only in-frame clones and drops some. D and trimming were read from the DNA, whereas the V and J calls and clone size are those reported in that table. The sample lists around 16,000 clones, roughly 88% occurring once. These data are taken from a study of blood T cell repertoires in COVID-19. Study context: COVID-19 samples from acute and convalescent phases originated in the United States, Italy and Spain. T cells, B-cell-depleted T cells, or PBMCs supplied cDNA or gDNA.

The sequencing input was peripheral blood. This receptor was identified in a man between 65 and 79 years old in a cohort sampled during active COVID-19. The chain uses TRBV5-1 and TRBJ2-7; 9 nucleotides align to TRBD2. CDR3 sequence reads: CASSLEIGGRAHEQYF. Written as DNA, the CDR3 is TGCGCCAGCAGCCTGGAGATCGGCGGGAGGGCCCACGAGCAGTACTTC.